This T cell receptor (beta chain) came from a study of blood T cell repertoires in COVID-19. Looking at the study overall: Samples of COVID-19 (acute and convalescent) were obtained from the United States, Italy and Spain. The cDNA or gDNA used as material had been derived from T cells, B-cell-depleted T cells, or PBMCs.

Enrolment of Seattle patients took place during active infection, and they were followed longitudinally. Germline V CDR1 and CDR2: LNHNV, YYDKDF (reference sequence). Trimming took 0 bases from V and 6 from J, leaving 15 bases between them. This CDR3 is 16 amino acids long. Sequenced by immunoSEQ multiplex PCR; TCRdb stores in-frame clones only, minus some. The table has 250,000 to 400,000 clones, under 90% seen once. The clonotype was recovered from a woman aged 25 to 39 with COVID-19, enrolled during active disease. V is TRBV15 and J is TRBJ2-1; tentative D call: TRBD2 (7 bases). Specimen: peripheral blood. CDR3 sequence reads: CATSREAGDRFNEQFF. In DNA form, the CDR3 reads TGTGCCACCAGCAGAGAGGCGGGAGACAGGTTCAATGAGCAGTTCTTC.